This paragraph covers one T cell receptor beta chain sequence. From germline, CDR1 is MGHDK and CDR2 SYGVNS. V dropped 4 bases and J dropped 4 bases, with 13 bases sitting between them. The CDR3 has 14 amino acids. This specimen comes from a study of blood T cells in healthy people across ages. Sample-barcoded 5' priming and a J-beta primer mix drove a second PCR of roughly 6 to 12 cycles. CDR3-containing paired-end reads numbering at least 2.5 million came from each sample. A single record per CDR3 protein comes from TCRdb applying MiXCR to the 5' RACE reads. The sample yields 550,000 to 600,000 distinct CDR3 sequences, 25% to 30% seen once. Healthy Caucasian individuals from Russia aged roughly 6 to 90 served as donors. Isolation yielded PBMCs, at least 6.5 million per sample, in every case.

Sequences were obtained from blood. The clonotype comes from a woman between 65 and 79 years old in good health. The rearrangement uses TRBV25-1 and TRBJ1-2, with D perhaps matching TRBD1 (5 bases). In DNA, the CDR3 is TGTGCCAGCAGTGGAGGGGCTCAGTTCTATGGCTACACCTTC. It is translated as CASSGGAQFYGYTF.